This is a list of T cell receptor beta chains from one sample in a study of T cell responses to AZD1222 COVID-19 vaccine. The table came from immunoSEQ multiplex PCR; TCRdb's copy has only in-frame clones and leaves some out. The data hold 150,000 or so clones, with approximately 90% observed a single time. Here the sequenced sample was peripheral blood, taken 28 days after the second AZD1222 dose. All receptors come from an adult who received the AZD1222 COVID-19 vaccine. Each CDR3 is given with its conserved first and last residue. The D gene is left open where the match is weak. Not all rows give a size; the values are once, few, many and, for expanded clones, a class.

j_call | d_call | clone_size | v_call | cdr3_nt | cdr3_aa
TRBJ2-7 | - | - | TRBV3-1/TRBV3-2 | TGTGCCAGCAGCCAGCAGTGGGGCTACGAGCAGTACTTC | CASSQQWGYEQYF
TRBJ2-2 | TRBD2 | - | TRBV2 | TGTGCCAGCAGTATTAGCGGGGGGGGCACCGGGGAGCTGTTTTTT | CASSISGGGTGELFF
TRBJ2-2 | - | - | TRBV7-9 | TGTGCCAGCAGCTCTGACTCCGGGAGCGCCGGGGAGCTGTTTTTT | CASSSDSGSAGELFF
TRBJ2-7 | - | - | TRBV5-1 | TGCGCCAGCAGCTTGGTACCAAAATACGAGCAGTACTTC | CASSLVPKYEQYF
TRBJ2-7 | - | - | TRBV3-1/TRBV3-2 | TGTGCCAGCAGCCAAGATCCCGGGACTGCCTACGAGCAGTACTTC | CASSQDPGTAYEQYF
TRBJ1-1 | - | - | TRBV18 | TGTGCCAGTCCAAGGGCAGCCACTGAAGCTTTCTTT | CASPRAATEAFF
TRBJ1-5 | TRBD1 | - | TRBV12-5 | TGTGCTAGTGGTTTCCCCTCTGGGACAGGGTACGATCAGCCCCAGCATTTT | CASGFPSGTGYDQPQHF
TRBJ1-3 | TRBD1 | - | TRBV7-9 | TGTGCCAGCAGCCGACAGGGGGCGGCTGGAAACACCATATATTTT | CASSRQGAAGNTIYF
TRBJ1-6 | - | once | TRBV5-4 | TGTGCCAGCAGCTTGACCCTCGGACAGAGCAATTCACCCCTCCACTTT | CASSLTLGQSNSPLHF
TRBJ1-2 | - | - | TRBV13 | TGTGCCAGCATCGACAAAGGTGAAGATAACTATGGCTACACCTTC | CASIDKGEDNYGYTF
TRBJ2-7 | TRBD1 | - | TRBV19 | TGTGCCAGTAGTATGGATCGGGACAGCTACGAGCAGTACTTC | CASSMDRDSYEQYF
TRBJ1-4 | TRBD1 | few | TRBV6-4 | TGTGCCAGCAGTGACTCGAGTCAGGGGGAACTGTTTTTT | CASSDSSQGELFF
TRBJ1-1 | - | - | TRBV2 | TGTGCCAGCAGTGATATTCAGGGTATAGTTGGAAACACTGAAGCTTTCTTT | CASSDIQGIVGNTEAFF
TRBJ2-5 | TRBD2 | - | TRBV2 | TGTGCCAGCAGTGAAGCGGTCCTAGCGGGAGGAGGTCAAGAGACCCAGTACTTC | CASSEAVLAGGGQETQYF
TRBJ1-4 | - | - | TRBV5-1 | TGCGCCAGCAGCTTGGGGGGCGTGGAGGAAAAACTGTTTTTT | CASSLGGVEEKLFF
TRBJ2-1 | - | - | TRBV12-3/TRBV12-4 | TGTGCCAGCAGTTTAGGATCCTACAATGAGCAGTTCTTC | CASSLGSYNEQFF
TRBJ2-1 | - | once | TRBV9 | TGTGCCAGCAGCGGGAGTTCGGGAGATTCCTACAATGAGCAGTTCTTC | CASSGSSGDSYNEQFF
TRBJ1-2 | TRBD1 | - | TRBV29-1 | TGCAGCGTTGAGCCACAGGGGCGCCCCTATGGCTACACCTTC | CSVEPQGRPYGYTF
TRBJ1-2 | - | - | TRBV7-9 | TGTGCCAGCAGCGTGGACGGATACTATGGCTACACCTTC | CASSVDGYYGYTF
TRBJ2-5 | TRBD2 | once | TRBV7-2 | TGTGCCAGCAGCCCGGGACTAGCGGAAGAGACCCAGTACTTC | CASSPGLAEETQYF
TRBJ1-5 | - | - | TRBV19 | TGTGCCAGTAGTCCTACCAGACAGAGAAGTAGCAATCAGCCCCAGCATTTT | CASSPTRQRSSNQPQHF
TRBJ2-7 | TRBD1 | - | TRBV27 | TGTGCCAGCAGTTTATTAGGACAGGGGTCCTACGAGCAGTACTTC | CASSLLGQGSYEQYF
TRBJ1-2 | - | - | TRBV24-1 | TGTGCCACCAGGGACAAGGGGGGCCCTAACTATGGCTACACCTTC | CATRDKGGPNYGYTF
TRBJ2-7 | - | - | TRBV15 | TGTGCCACCAGCCCCCAGTCGATGCTCGCGAGGGGCCGCCCCTACGAGCAGTACTTC | CATSPQSMLARGRPYEQYF
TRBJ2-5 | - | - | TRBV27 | TGTGCCAGCAGTCTCACCCGGGACTCCCGTCGGACCCAGTACTTC | CASSLTRDSRRTQYF
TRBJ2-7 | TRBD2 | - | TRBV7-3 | TGTGCCAGCAGCTTACCCATAGCGGGGACCTACGAGCAGTACTTC | CASSLPIAGTYEQYF
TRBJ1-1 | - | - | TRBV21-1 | TGTGCCAGCAGCGGTGAAGCTTTCTTT | CASSGEAFF
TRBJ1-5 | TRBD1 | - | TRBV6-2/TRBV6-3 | TGTGCCAGCAGTTTCCCAGGGGGTGGCAATCAGCCCCAGCATTTT | CASSFPGGGNQPQHF
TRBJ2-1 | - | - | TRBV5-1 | TGCGCCAGCGGCTACGTCGGCAATGAGCAGTTCTTC | CASGYVGNEQFF
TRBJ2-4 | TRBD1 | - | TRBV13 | TGTGCCAGCAGCTCACCGACAGGGCCCAAAAACATTCAGTACTTC | CASSSPTGPKNIQYF
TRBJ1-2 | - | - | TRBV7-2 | TGTGCCAGCAGCCATCTAGGGGGACCGGGTGGCTACACCTTC | CASSHLGGPGGYTF
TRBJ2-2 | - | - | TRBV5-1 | TGCGCCAGCAGCCCCTACACCGGGGAGCTGTTTTTT | CASSPYTGELFF
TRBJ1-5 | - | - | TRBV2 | TGTGCCAGCAGCCCCGGACAGACGGGGTATCAGCCCCAGCATTTT | CASSPGQTGYQPQHF
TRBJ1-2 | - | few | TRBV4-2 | TGTGCCAGCAGCCCCCTGGGGGGGAACTATGGCTACACCTTC | CASSPLGGNYGYTF
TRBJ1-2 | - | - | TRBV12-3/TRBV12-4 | TGTGCCAGCAGTATCCGACTTTATGGCTACACCTTC | CASSIRLYGYTF
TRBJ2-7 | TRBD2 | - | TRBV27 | TGTGCCAGCCGGGGGGACTACGAGCAGTACTTC | CASRGDYEQYF
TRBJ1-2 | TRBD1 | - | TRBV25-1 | TGTGCCAGCAGCCGCGGGACAGGGAACTATGGCTACACCTTC | CASSRGTGNYGYTF
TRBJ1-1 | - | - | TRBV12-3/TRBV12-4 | TGTGCCAGCCACGACACAAGATCCCCAGAAGCTTTCTTT | CASHDTRSPEAFF
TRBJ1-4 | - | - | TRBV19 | TGTGCCACCTCCCATACAACTAATGAAAAACTGTTTTTT | CATSHTTNEKLFF
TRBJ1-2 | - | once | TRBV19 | TGTGCCTCAGGACAGCCAGCTAACTATGGCTACACCTTC | CASGQPANYGYTF
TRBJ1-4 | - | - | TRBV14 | TGTGCCAGCAGCTACTACCGGCCTTTAGAGGAAAAACTGTTTTTT | CASSYYRPLEEKLFF
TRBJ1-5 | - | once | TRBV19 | TGTGCCAGTAGTATAGATCATTTTGACGCCGGCGCCGGTAGCAATCAGCCCCAGCATTTT | CASSIDHFDAGAGSNQPQHF
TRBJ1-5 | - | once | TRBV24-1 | TGTGCCACCAGTGATTCACGGCAGGGTAGTCAGCCCCAGCATTTT | CATSDSRQGSQPQHF
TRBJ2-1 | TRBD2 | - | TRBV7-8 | TGTGCCAGCAGCCGAGGGCGGGTAGCGGGTGAGCAGTTCTTC | CASSRGRVAGEQFF
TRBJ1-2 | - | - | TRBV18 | TGTGCCAGCTCGTCGGGCGCGAGTTTCTATGGCTACACCTTC | CASSSGASFYGYTF
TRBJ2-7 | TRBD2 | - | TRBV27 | TGTGCCAGCAGCTTTAGCGGACTAGCGGGATACTACGAGCAGTACTTC | CASSFSGLAGYYEQYF
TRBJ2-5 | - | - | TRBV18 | TGTGCCAGCTCACCACTAATCACAGGGCGAGAGACCCAGTACTTC | CASSPLITGRETQYF
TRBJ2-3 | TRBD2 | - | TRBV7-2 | TGTGCCAGCAGCCCGACTAGCGGGAGGTGGGCCACAGATACGCAGTATTTT | CASSPTSGRWATDTQYF
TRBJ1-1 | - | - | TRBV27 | TGTGCCAGCAGTCCGGGGGGTGTGAACACTGAAGCTTTCTTT | CASSPGGVNTEAFF
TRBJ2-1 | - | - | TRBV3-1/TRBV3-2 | TGTGCCAGCAGCCCGAAGGTAGGGAGATCGGCAATTTATAAGCAGTTCTTC | CASSPKVGRSAIYKQFF
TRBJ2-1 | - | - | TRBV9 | TGTGCCAGCAGCGTAGGTATTTCGGAGACTCCGGGGGGCCACCTAGTCTATGAGCAGTTCTTC | CASSVGISETPGGHLVYEQFF
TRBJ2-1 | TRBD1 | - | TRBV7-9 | TGTGCCAGCAGCTTCCGACAGGGGAGTAGTAATGAGCAGTTCTTC | CASSFRQGSSNEQFF
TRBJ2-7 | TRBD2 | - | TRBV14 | TGTGCCAGCAGCAAACCGGGACTAGCGGACTACGAGCAGTACTTC | CASSKPGLADYEQYF